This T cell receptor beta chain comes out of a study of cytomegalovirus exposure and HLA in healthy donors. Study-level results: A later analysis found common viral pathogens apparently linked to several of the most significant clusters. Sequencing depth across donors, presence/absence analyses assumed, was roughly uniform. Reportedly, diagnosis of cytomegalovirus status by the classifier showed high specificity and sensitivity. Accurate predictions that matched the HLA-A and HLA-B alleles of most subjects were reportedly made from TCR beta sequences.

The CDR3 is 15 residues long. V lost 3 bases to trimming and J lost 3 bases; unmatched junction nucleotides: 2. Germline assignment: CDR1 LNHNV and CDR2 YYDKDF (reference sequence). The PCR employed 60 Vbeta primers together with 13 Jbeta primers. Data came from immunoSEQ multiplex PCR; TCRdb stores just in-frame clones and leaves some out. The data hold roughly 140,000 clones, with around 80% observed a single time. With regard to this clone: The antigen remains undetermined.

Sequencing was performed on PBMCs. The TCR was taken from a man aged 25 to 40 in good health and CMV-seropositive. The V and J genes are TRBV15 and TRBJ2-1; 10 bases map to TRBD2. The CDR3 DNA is TGTGCCACCAGCAGCCGACTAGCGGGCTACAATGAGCAGTTCTTC. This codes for CATSSRLAGYNEQFF. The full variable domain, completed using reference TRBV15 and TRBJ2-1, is DAMVIQNPRYQVTQFGKPVTLSCSQTLNHNVMYWYQQKSSQAPKLLFHYYDKDFNNEADTPDNFQSRRPNTSFCFLDIRSPGLGDTAMYLCATSSRLAGYNEQFFGPGTRLTVL.